Listed below are T cell receptor beta chains from one sample, sequenced in a study of OX40 agonist ivuxolimab in advanced cancers. Repertoires were generated with immunoSEQ multiplex PCR, while TCRdb's copy carries only in-frame clones and drops some. The table has roughly 80,000 clones, 80% to 90% seen once; the top ten hold about 1.9%. Sequences were derived from CD4+ or CD8+ T cells sorted from blood, sampled in a trial of the OX40 agonist ivuxolimab. Receptors originate from an adult with an advanced solid tumor such as melanoma, head and neck, liver or kidney cancer. Each CDR3 is given with its conserved first and last residue. The order of the fields is J gene, V gene, clone size, D gene, CDR3 DNA, CDR3 protein. D genes are given only for firm matches. Size tells how often a clone was seen (once, few, many) or the class of an expanded clone, and some rows leave it out.

j_gene: TRBJ1-3
v_gene: TRBV7-6
abundance: -
d_gene: -
CDR3nt: TGTGCCAGCAGCCTAGGGCCCTCTGGAAACACCATATATTTT
CDR3aa: CASSLGPSGNTIYF

j_gene: TRBJ2-2
v_gene: TRBV28
abundance: -
d_gene: -
CDR3nt: TGTGCCAGCCGCCATAGGGCGGGAACCACCGGGGAGCTGTTTTTT
CDR3aa: CASRHRAGTTGELFF

j_gene: TRBJ2-4
v_gene: TRBV15
abundance: -
d_gene: -
CDR3nt: TGTGCCACCAGCAGAGTGTTGGGAGCCAAAAACATTCAGTACTTC
CDR3aa: CATSRVLGAKNIQYF

j_gene: TRBJ1-1
v_gene: TRBV9
abundance: few
d_gene: -
CDR3nt: TGTGCCAGCAGCGTAAGGGGGGTTGGGACTGAAGCTTTCTTT
CDR3aa: CASSVRGVGTEAFF

j_gene: TRBJ2-1
v_gene: TRBV7-6
abundance: -
d_gene: -
CDR3nt: TGTGCCAGCAGCTCTACTACCTACAATGAGCAGTTCTTC
CDR3aa: CASSSTTYNEQFF

j_gene: TRBJ2-5
v_gene: TRBV9
abundance: -
d_gene: -
CDR3nt: TGTGCCAGCAGCGACCGGGACAACCAAGAGACCCAGTACTTC
CDR3aa: CASSDRDNQETQYF

j_gene: TRBJ2-7
v_gene: TRBV5-4
abundance: -
d_gene: -
CDR3nt: TGTGCCAGCAGCTTGGGGGCAGGGTTAATCGGGGAGCAGTACTTC
CDR3aa: CASSLGAGLIGEQYF

j_gene: TRBJ1-1
v_gene: TRBV28
abundance: -
d_gene: TRBD1
CDR3nt: TGTGCCAGCAGTTTCCGGACAGGGGGCGGGTCGGCCACTGAAGCTTTCTTT
CDR3aa: CASSFRTGGGSATEAFF

j_gene: TRBJ2-2
v_gene: TRBV5-4
abundance: -
d_gene: TRBD2
CDR3nt: TGTGCCAGCAGCTTGGTCCGGGGGGGCTTCGGGGAGCTGTTTTTT
CDR3aa: CASSLVRGGFGELFF

j_gene: TRBJ2-5
v_gene: TRBV29-1
abundance: -
d_gene: -
CDR3nt: TGCAGCGTGGTCCGAGGTGGGGCCTCAGAGACCCAGTACTTC
CDR3aa: CSVVRGGASETQYF

j_gene: TRBJ1-5
v_gene: TRBV27
abundance: once
d_gene: -
CDR3nt: TGTGCCAGCAAAACCCTGGAAGGGACTAGCAATCAGCCCCAGCATTTT
CDR3aa: CASKTLEGTSNQPQHF

j_gene: TRBJ1-2
v_gene: TRBV6-6
abundance: -
d_gene: -
CDR3nt: TGTGCCAGCAGTTACTCCCGGGACAAGGGAGGCTACACCTTC
CDR3aa: CASSYSRDKGGYTF

j_gene: TRBJ1-1
v_gene: TRBV6-1
abundance: -
d_gene: -
CDR3nt: TGTGCCAGCAGTGAACTGGGAGGCATGCGGGCTTTCTTT
CDR3aa: CASSELGGMRAFF

j_gene: TRBJ2-7
v_gene: TRBV19
abundance: few
d_gene: TRBD2
CDR3nt: TGTGCCAGTAGTACCTCTAGCGGGGGCGCCTCCTACGAGCAGTACTTC
CDR3aa: CASSTSSGGASYEQYF

j_gene: TRBJ2-7
v_gene: TRBV2
abundance: -
d_gene: -
CDR3nt: TGTGCCAGCAGTGAAAGTCGGAACTACGAGCAGTACTTC
CDR3aa: CASSESRNYEQYF

j_gene: TRBJ2-1
v_gene: TRBV7-2
abundance: -
d_gene: -
CDR3nt: TGTGCCAGCACCCCCCAGAAGTTCTTC
CDR3aa: CASTPQKFF

j_gene: TRBJ2-6
v_gene: TRBV5-8
abundance: -
d_gene: -
CDR3nt: TGTGCCAGCAGCTTGGCGCCCCTACGATCTGGGGCCAACGTCCTGACTTTC
CDR3aa: CASSLAPLRSGANVLTF

j_gene: TRBJ1-2
v_gene: TRBV20-1
abundance: few
d_gene: -
CDR3nt: TGCAGTGCCCAAGCGGGTACAAGGGACACCTTC
CDR3aa: CSAQAGTRDTF

j_gene: TRBJ1-6
v_gene: TRBV5-6
abundance: -
d_gene: -
CDR3nt: TGTGCCAGCAGCTTGGATAGGGGAAACGGGTCACCCCTCCACTTT
CDR3aa: CASSLDRGNGSPLHF

j_gene: TRBJ1-2
v_gene: TRBV7-9
abundance: -
d_gene: -
CDR3nt: TGTGCCAGCAGCTTACTCCAGGGGAGATTTGGCTACACCTTC
CDR3aa: CASSLLQGRFGYTF

j_gene: TRBJ2-3
v_gene: TRBV6-1
abundance: -
d_gene: TRBD2
CDR3nt: TGTGCCAGCAGTGATGCTAGCGGGAGCACAGATACGCAGTATTTT
CDR3aa: CASSDASGSTDTQYF

j_gene: TRBJ1-4
v_gene: TRBV18
abundance: -
d_gene: -
CDR3nt: TGTGCCAGCTCACCCGGGGGAGGGTACGAAAAACTGTTTTTT
CDR3aa: CASSPGGGYEKLFF

j_gene: TRBJ2-7
v_gene: TRBV4-2
abundance: -
d_gene: TRBD1
CDR3nt: TGTGCCAGCAGCCAAGTTGGACAGGGTGCGTACGAGCAGTACTTC
CDR3aa: CASSQVGQGAYEQYF

j_gene: TRBJ1-5
v_gene: TRBV4-2
abundance: -
d_gene: -
CDR3nt: TGTGCCAGCAGCCAAGAAAGGCAGTCTGATCAGCCCCAGCATTTT
CDR3aa: CASSQERQSDQPQHF

j_gene: TRBJ2-1
v_gene: TRBV7-2
abundance: -
d_gene: TRBD1
CDR3nt: TGTGCCAGCAGCTTAGAGCCAGGGGGCAGATACAATGAGCAGTTCTTC
CDR3aa: CASSLEPGGRYNEQFF

j_gene: TRBJ2-1
v_gene: TRBV7-3
abundance: -
d_gene: -
CDR3nt: TGTGCCAGCAGCTCGGTACTAGTGGCCTACAATGAGCAGTTCTTC
CDR3aa: CASSSVLVAYNEQFF

j_gene: TRBJ2-7
v_gene: TRBV4-1
abundance: -
d_gene: -
CDR3nt: TGCGCCAGCAGCCAAGGCGGGACGGACCCCTCCTACGAGCAGTACTTC
CDR3aa: CASSQGGTDPSYEQYF

j_gene: TRBJ2-3
v_gene: TRBV4-2
abundance: -
d_gene: TRBD2
CDR3nt: TGTGCCAGCAGCCAATTGGGGCGGGGGGGGCCTAGCACAGATACGCAGTATTTT
CDR3aa: CASSQLGRGGPSTDTQYF

j_gene: TRBJ2-2
v_gene: TRBV19
abundance: once
d_gene: -
CDR3nt: TGTGCCAGTAGTATATTTGGGGGAGGCGCCGGGGAGCTGTTTTTT
CDR3aa: CASSIFGGGAGELFF

j_gene: TRBJ2-3
v_gene: TRBV19
abundance: once
d_gene: TRBD2
CDR3nt: TGTGCCACAGCTCGTTCTAGCGGGACAGATACGCAGTATTTT
CDR3aa: CATARSSGTDTQYF

j_gene: TRBJ1-3
v_gene: TRBV18
abundance: once
d_gene: TRBD1
CDR3nt: TGTGCCAGCTCAGCCTCGACAGGGAACTCTGGAAACACCATATATTTT
CDR3aa: CASSASTGNSGNTIYF

j_gene: TRBJ2-3
v_gene: TRBV27
abundance: -
d_gene: -
CDR3nt: TGTGCCAGCAGTCCCACCCAGGTTACAGATACGCAGTATTTT
CDR3aa: CASSPTQVTDTQYF

j_gene: TRBJ1-6
v_gene: TRBV23-1
abundance: -
d_gene: TRBD1
CDR3nt: TGCGCCAGCAGTCAATGGGACAGGGGAGTTTGGGGGAATTCACCCCTCCACTTT
CDR3aa: CASSQWDRGVWGNSPLHF

j_gene: TRBJ2-3
v_gene: TRBV7-3
abundance: -
d_gene: -
CDR3nt: TGTGCCAGCAGCTTAAAAGGGGGGGGCAGGAGTTCCCCAGATACGCAGTATTTT
CDR3aa: CASSLKGGGRSSPDTQYF

j_gene: TRBJ1-2
v_gene: TRBV19
abundance: -
d_gene: -
CDR3nt: TGTGCCAGTAGTCTAACGGGAGATTATGGCTACACCTTC
CDR3aa: CASSLTGDYGYTF

j_gene: TRBJ1-1
v_gene: TRBV19
abundance: -
d_gene: -
CDR3nt: TGTGCCAGTAGTCCCAAAGGAGGGGACGTTTCTGAAGCTTTCTTT
CDR3aa: CASSPKGGDVSEAFF

j_gene: TRBJ2-1
v_gene: TRBV7-2
abundance: -
d_gene: TRBD2
CDR3nt: TGTGCCAGCAGTTCTTACGGGACTAGCGGGACAACAGCCAAGCAGTTCTTC
CDR3aa: CASSSYGTSGTTAKQFF

j_gene: TRBJ2-5
v_gene: TRBV4-2
abundance: -
d_gene: -
CDR3nt: TGTGCCAGCAGCTACAAAGAGACCCAGTACTTC
CDR3aa: CASSYKETQYF

j_gene: TRBJ1-2
v_gene: TRBV4-3
abundance: -
d_gene: -
CDR3nt: TGCGCCAGCAGCCAATTCCCGCTGGGTGTAGACTATGGCTACACCTTC
CDR3aa: CASSQFPLGVDYGYTF

j_gene: TRBJ2-6
v_gene: TRBV27
abundance: -
d_gene: -
CDR3nt: TGTGCCAGCAGTATACAACTCTCTGGGGCCAACGTCCTGACTTTC
CDR3aa: CASSIQLSGANVLTF

j_gene: TRBJ1-1
v_gene: TRBV29-1
abundance: -
d_gene: -
CDR3nt: TGCAGCGTTGTACCTAGGGGGGCAGGCACTGAAGCTTTCTTT
CDR3aa: CSVVPRGAGTEAFF

j_gene: TRBJ1-5
v_gene: TRBV6-6
abundance: few
d_gene: -
CDR3nt: TGTGCCAGCAGCCTCCCACGGGGGGCTAATCAGCCCCAGCATTTT
CDR3aa: CASSLPRGANQPQHF

j_gene: TRBJ1-2
v_gene: TRBV7-2
abundance: -
d_gene: -
CDR3nt: TGTGCCAGCAGCCAATCCTATGGCTACACCTTC
CDR3aa: CASSQSYGYTF

j_gene: TRBJ2-7
v_gene: TRBV2
abundance: -
d_gene: -
CDR3nt: TGTGCCAGCAGTTACGCGGGGGAGCAGTACTTC
CDR3aa: CASSYAGEQYF

j_gene: TRBJ1-2
v_gene: TRBV28
abundance: -
d_gene: -
CDR3nt: TGTGCCAGCAGTCCGCCCTTACAGGGTTGGTATGGCTACACCTTC
CDR3aa: CASSPPLQGWYGYTF

j_gene: TRBJ2-2
v_gene: TRBV30
abundance: -
d_gene: -
CDR3nt: TGTGCCTGGAAGGGCGACGGCAGGAACACCGGGGAGCTGTTTTTT
CDR3aa: CAWKGDGRNTGELFF

j_gene: TRBJ2-3
v_gene: TRBV7-2
abundance: -
d_gene: -
CDR3nt: TGTGCCAGCAGCTTAGCAGGGGCTTCCACAGATACGCAGTATTTT
CDR3aa: CASSLAGASTDTQYF

j_gene: TRBJ2-3
v_gene: TRBV7-6
abundance: -
d_gene: -
CDR3nt: TGTGCCAGCAGCTTAGGGTCCTCCACAGATACGCAGTATTTT
CDR3aa: CASSLGSSTDTQYF

j_gene: TRBJ2-7
v_gene: TRBV7-2
abundance: -
d_gene: TRBD2
CDR3nt: TGTGCCAGCAGCTCTATGGGACTAGCGGGAGCTGCCTACGAGCAGTACTTC
CDR3aa: CASSSMGLAGAAYEQYF